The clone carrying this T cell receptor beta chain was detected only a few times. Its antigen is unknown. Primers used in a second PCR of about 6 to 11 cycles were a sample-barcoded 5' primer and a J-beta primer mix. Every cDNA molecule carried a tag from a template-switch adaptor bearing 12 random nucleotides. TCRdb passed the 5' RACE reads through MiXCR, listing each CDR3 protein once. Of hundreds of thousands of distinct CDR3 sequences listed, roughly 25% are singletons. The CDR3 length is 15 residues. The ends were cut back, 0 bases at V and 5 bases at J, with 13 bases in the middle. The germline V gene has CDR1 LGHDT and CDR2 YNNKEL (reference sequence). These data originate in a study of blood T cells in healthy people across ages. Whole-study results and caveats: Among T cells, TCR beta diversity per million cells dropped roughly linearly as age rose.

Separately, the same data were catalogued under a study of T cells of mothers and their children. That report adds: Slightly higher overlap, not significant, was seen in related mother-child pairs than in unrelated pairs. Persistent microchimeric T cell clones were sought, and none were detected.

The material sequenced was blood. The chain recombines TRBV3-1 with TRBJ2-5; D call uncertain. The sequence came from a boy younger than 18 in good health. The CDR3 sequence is CASSQERRVGETQYF. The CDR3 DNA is TGTGCCAGCAGCCAAGAGCGCCGTGTAGGGGAGACCCAGTACTTC.